Listed here are 7 T cell receptor beta chains from one sample, sequenced in a study of T cell responses to AZD1222 COVID-19 vaccine. The data were produced by immunoSEQ multiplex PCR, yet TCRdb's version contains in-frame clones alone and is incomplete. The table lists some 130,000 clones, about 90% of them singletons, with about 3.7% in the top ten. This material consisted of peripheral blood, taken on day 0 of AZD1222 vaccination. The receptors shown here come from an adult in good health.

The chain has TRBV6-1 and TRBJ1-2; D is uncertain. From germline, CDR1 is MNHNS and CDR2 SASEGT. CDR3 length: 12 amino acids. Trimming cost V 2 bases and J 7 bases, with 8 bases left between them. Here the CDR3 reads CASSEMWGGYTF. In DNA form, the CDR3 reads TGTGCCAGCAGTGAAATGTGGGGTGGCTACACCTTC.

The V and J genes are TRBV6-5 and TRBJ1-4; 10 nucleotides line up with TRBD1. This CDR3 region has 14 residues. Germline assignment: CDR1 MNHEY and CDR2 SVGAGI. V lost 6 bases, J lost 13 bases, and 11 bases stayed unmatched. The CDR3 here is CASSPRTGGRGLFF. The CDR3 DNA reads TGTGCCAGCAGCCCAAGGACAGGGGGTCGAGGACTGTTTTTT.

The rearrangement links TRBV1 to TRBJ1-2. TRBV1 is given as a pseudogene. This CDR3 contains 14 residues. The CDR3 DNA is TGCACCAGCAGCCGGATTGTGAGGATCTATGGCTACACCTTC. This translates into CTSSRIVRIYGYTF.

In DNA form, the CDR3 reads TGTGCCAGCAGTGAGAAAGCTAACTATGGCTACACCTTC. Amino acid sequence: CASSEKANYGYTF. This chain joins TRBV6-4 and TRBJ1-2, with D uncertain. The length of the CDR3 is 13 residues. The V end lost 3 bases, the J end lost 0 bases, and 5 bases lay between the germline ends. Germline loops: CDR1 MRHNA, CDR2 SNTAGT.

V usage is TRBV12-3 or TRBV12-4 and J usage is TRBJ2-7; D unresolved. Trimming removed 5 bases from V and 4 bases from J, with 9 bases in between. The CDR3 has 12 amino acids. The chain's CDR3 is CASSPRPYEQYF. CDR3 DNA sequence: TGTGCCAGCAGTCCCCGCCCTTACGAGCAGTACTTC.

This chain connects TRBV4-3 to TRBJ1-1; 7 bases line up with TRBD1. The V segment lost 1 base and the J segment 6 bases; nucleotides outside the gene matches: 23. CDR1 is LGHNA and CDR2 is YSLEER in the germline V gene. CDR3 size: 20 residues. CDR3 sequence (DNA): TGCGCCAGCAGCCAAGCGAACCCGGGACAGTGGGCGGGAAGTAAGGCTGAAGCTTTCTTT. This sequence encodes CASSQANPGQWAGSKAEAFF.

This chain uses TRBV18 with TRBJ1-5, with D unclear. Germline V gene lookup returns CDR1 KGHSH and CDR2 LQKENI. V lost 5 bases and J lost 5, with 10 bases in between. The CDR3 loop spans 13 amino acids. CDR3 sequence: CASSFGKDQPQHF. The CDR3 DNA reads TGTGCCAGCTCATTCGGTAAGGATCAGCCCCAGCATTTT.